Listed below are T cell receptor beta chains from one sample, sequenced in a study of post-analysis software for immune sequencing data. One entry per CDR3 protein results from TCRdb running MiXCR on the PCR reads. This sample yields about 760,000 distinct CDR3 sequences, of which around 27% are seen a single time; 0.56% belongs to the top ten. Sequencing was carried out using blood. These receptors were obtained from a girl aged 5 to 17 with multiple sclerosis. Each CDR3 is given without its conserved first and last residue. A D gene is named only where the DNA matches it firmly.

>-|TRBV7-2|TRBJ2-1
ASTLGGPYNEQF
>-|TRBV6-2/TRBV6-3|-
ASSLNKIGSYNEQY
>TRBD2|TRBV5-1|TRBJ2-3
ASAPGLNTDTQY
>TRBD1|TRBV27|TRBJ2-7
ASSFQLRGLGYEQY
>TRBD2|TRBV20-1|TRBJ2-5
SARDWAPFETSGGTQETQY
>TRBD2|TRBV5-1|TRBJ2-5
ASSLGGAGHKETQY
>-|TRBV4-3|TRBJ1-3
ASSQSWTIGNTIY
>TRBD2|TRBV7-2|-
ASSLGKSGSRWYEQY
>-|TRBV20-1|TRBJ2-3
SAREGGGRGDTQY
>-|TRBV18|TRBJ1-2
ASSQETPYGYT
>-|TRBV15|TRBJ2-6
ATSSTPSGANVLT
>-|TRBV7-8|TRBJ1-5
ASSETGGFQPQH
>-|TRBV19|TRBJ1-6
ASQDSYNSPLH
>-|TRBV20-1|TRBJ2-7
SVQLVVGYEQY
>-|TRBV6-2/TRBV6-3|TRBJ2-1
ASSYPGGWWDEQF
>TRBD2|TRBV7-2|TRBJ2-1
ASSLELAGGSYEQF
>TRBD2|TRBV5-1|TRBJ2-5
ASSYNSGTSEETQY
>TRBD2|TRBV4-2|TRBJ2-3
ASSRTIAGGTDTQY
>TRBD2|TRBV7-2|TRBJ2-1
ASSPWGLANEQF
>-|TRBV20-1|TRBJ1-2
SARPVQINYGYT
>TRBD1|TRBV3-1|TRBJ2-3
ACSQAQGTDTQY
>-|TRBV7-9|TRBJ2-3
ASSWGASKVSDTQY
>-|TRBV7-6|TRBJ2-5
ASSPGPPGAQY
>-|TRBV10-3|TRBJ1-6
AIKIDGADNSALH
>TRBD2|TRBV25-1|TRBJ2-1
ASSEGYGGRSCSEQF
>-|TRBV7-2|TRBJ1-2
ASSRGDGGYGYT
>-|TRBV30|TRBJ2-1
AWSTVNEQF
>TRBD2|TRBV20-1|TRBJ2-1
SAPGLAGAFSYNEQF
>TRBD1|TRBV5-1|TRBJ2-1
ASFGRGSRQF
>TRBD2|TRBV9|TRBJ2-5
ASSVGLAGGSTYGQY
>-|TRBV4-3|TRBJ2-7
ASSQDLRYEQY
>-|TRBV5-5|TRBJ2-7
ASSLAVSTYEQY
>-|TRBV28|TRBJ2-5
ASIEPPGQETQY
>-|TRBV6-5|TRBJ2-1
ASSYGPYNEQF
>TRBD2|TRBV20-1|TRBJ2-3
SARVLAGGPDTQY
>-|TRBV15|TRBJ2-5
ATSRGYQETQY
>-|TRBV28|TRBJ2-5
ASTRIAEIQETQY
>-|TRBV9|TRBJ2-7
ASSVGEGASYEQY
>-|TRBV20-1|TRBJ2-7
SARVGEQY
>-|TRBV7-2|TRBJ2-3
ASSFSGVADTQY
>-|TRBV28|TRBJ1-2
ASRSQKGGYT
>TRBD1|TRBV18|TRBJ1-1
ASSPGTGREAF
>-|TRBV7-2|TRBJ1-1
ASRQNRAGTEAF
>TRBD1|TRBV7-9|TRBJ2-7
ASSHPGTGDPKQY
>-|TRBV20-1|TRBJ2-5
SASQGTQETQY
>TRBD1|TRBV12-3/TRBV12-4|TRBJ1-2
ASTLPPPGGNGYT
>-|TRBV6-5|TRBJ2-4
ASSPPGSDIQY
>-|TRBV29-1|TRBJ1-2
SVERTPSRDGYT
>-|TRBV5-5|TRBJ2-2
ASSLDAVLSGELF
>TRBD1|TRBV6-2/TRBV6-3|TRBJ2-3
ASSNRGNTDTQY
>-|TRBV14|TRBJ2-1
ASSQVRWEQF
>TRBD1|TRBV12-5|TRBJ1-1
ASGLWDTGAGKAF
>-|TRBV10-2|TRBJ1-5
ASNSGVNQPQH